This T cell receptor beta chain was recorded in a study of Graves' ophthalmopathy and Graves' hyperthyroidism. Study conclusions and caveats: The model forecast ophthalmopathy progression, reaching 60% to 71% sensitivity and 72% to 80% specificity. A majority of expanded thyroid clonotypes exceeding 0.001 frequency were likewise present in blood.

CDR1 SQVTM and CDR2 ANQGSEA come from the germline V gene. CDR3 length: 14 residues. V lost 2 bases to trimming and J lost 4 bases, with 13 bases between them. The authors amplified TCR beta CDR3 regions, and they did so from RNA transcripts for repertoire sequencing. Scientists carried out first-round RT-PCR using HTBI primers and then a second-round multiplex PCR. TCRdb used MiXCR to reprocess the multiplex PCR reads, holding one entry per CDR3 protein. The data hold 40,000 to 50,000 distinct CDR3 sequences, with over 40% observed a single time. Physicians reached a diagnosis by relying on clinical symptoms, serum thyroxine, TRAb, thyroid ultrasound and orbital computed tomography. About this clonotype itself: No antigen is known for it.

The V call is TRBV29-1, the J call TRBJ2-3, with D tentatively TRBD1 (5 bases). This receptor was obtained from an adult man with Graves' ophthalmopathy. Input material: peripheral blood. CDR3 amino acids: CSVEKGRVADTQYF. The CDR3 region has the DNA TGCAGCGTTGAAAAGGGCAGGGTGGCAGATACGCAGTATTTT.